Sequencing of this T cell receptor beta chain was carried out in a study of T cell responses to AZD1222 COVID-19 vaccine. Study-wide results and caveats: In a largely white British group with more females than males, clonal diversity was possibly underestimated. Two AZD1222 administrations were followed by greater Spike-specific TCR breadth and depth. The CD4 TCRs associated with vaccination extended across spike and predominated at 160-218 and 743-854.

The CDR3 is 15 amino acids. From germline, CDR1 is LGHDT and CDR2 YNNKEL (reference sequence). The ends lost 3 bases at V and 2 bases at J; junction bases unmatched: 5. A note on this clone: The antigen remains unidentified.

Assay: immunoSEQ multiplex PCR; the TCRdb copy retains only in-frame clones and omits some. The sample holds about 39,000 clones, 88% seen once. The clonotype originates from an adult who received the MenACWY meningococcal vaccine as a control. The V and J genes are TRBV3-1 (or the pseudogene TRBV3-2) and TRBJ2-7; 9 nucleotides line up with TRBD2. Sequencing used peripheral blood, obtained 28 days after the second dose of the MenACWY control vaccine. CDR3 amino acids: CASSQQAGGAYEQYF. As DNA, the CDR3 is TGTGCCAGCAGCCAGCAAGCGGGAGGTGCCTACGAGCAGTACTTC.